This T cell receptor beta chain emerged from a study of CD8+ T cells in alopecia areata. Study-wide context: Tofacitinib ran for 6 to 18 months before 6 months off drug. The investigators scored severity in treated patients by the percentage of affected scalp area.

As to this clone: Its antigen is still unknown.

CDR3 length equals 16 residues. Trimming pared 11 bases from V and 0 bases from J, leaving 17 bases between. CDR1 and CDR2 (germline): SNHLY, FYNNEI. Stated treatment: oral pan-JAK inhibitor, 5-10 mg twice daily. Both peripheral blood and punch biopsies of lesional scalp skin were obtained from patients who had alopecia areata. Findings and limits, study-wide: Lesional scalp displayed greater clonality than normal scalp, most notably in alopecia totalis/universalis. The study also sequences resident alphabeta T cells of normal skin in scalp samples.

RNA extraction and reverse transcription yielded cDNA as sequencing template. The table came from immunoSEQ multiplex PCR; TCRdb's copy has only in-frame clones and leaves some out. Here the sample spans just over 3,500 clones, approximately 66% being singletons. The sequencing used skin, collected at week 24, from a patient treated with tofacitinib. The chain combines TRBV2 with TRBJ2-6; D gene unclear. This TCR was sampled from a human donor with alopecia areata. CDR3 region: CAGTKARASGANVLTF. In DNA form, the CDR3 reads TGTGCCGGCACTAAAGCTAGGGCCTCTGGGGCCAACGTCCTGACTTTC.